This is a list of T cell receptor beta chains from one sample in a study of spatial heterogeneity in lung cancer. TCRdb reprocessed the 5' RACE reads via MiXCR and lists one record per CDR3 protein. Of 50,000 to 75,000 distinct CDR3 sequences listed, roughly 5.9% are singletons. The sequenced sample was PBMCs, obtained at surgery. The receptors come from a female donor with early-stage non-small cell lung cancer. Each CDR3 is given with its conserved first and last residue. D genes are given only for firm matches. Rows give clone size only sometimes, using once, few, many, or a class for an expanded clone.

clone_size: NA
d_call: NA
v_call: TRBV28
j_call: TRBJ2-3
cdr3_nt: TGTGCCAGCACCAGAAATGGGAGAGGAAGGCCGGATACGCAGTATTTT
cdr3_aa: CASTRNGRGRPDTQYF

clone_size: NA
d_call: TRBD1
v_call: TRBV6-1
j_call: TRBJ2-3
cdr3_nt: TGTGCCAGCAGTGAAGGGACAGGGCAAGATACGCAGTATTTT
cdr3_aa: CASSEGTGQDTQYF

clone_size: many
d_call: NA
v_call: TRBV24-1
j_call: TRBJ2-6
cdr3_nt: TGTGCCACCAGTGTGGGAGACCGCCCCAACGTCCTGACTTTC
cdr3_aa: CATSVGDRPNVLTF

clone_size: NA
d_call: NA
v_call: TRBV20-1
j_call: TRBJ1-4
cdr3_nt: TGCAGTGCTAGGGCAGAAAGTGAAAAACTGTTTTTT
cdr3_aa: CSARAESEKLFF

clone_size: few
d_call: TRBD2
v_call: TRBV9
j_call: TRBJ2-1
cdr3_nt: TGTGCCAGCAGCGTAGTGAGCGGGAGTGACAATGAGCAGTTCTTC
cdr3_aa: CASSVVSGSDNEQFF

clone_size: NA
d_call: NA
v_call: TRBV7-3
j_call: TRBJ2-3
cdr3_nt: TGTGCCAGCAGCCTGGGACACTCCACAGATACGCAGTATTTT
cdr3_aa: CASSLGHSTDTQYF

clone_size: many
d_call: NA
v_call: TRBV6-1
j_call: TRBJ1-2
cdr3_nt: TGTGCCAGCAGTGGACAGGAAGCTAACTATGGCTACACCTTC
cdr3_aa: CASSGQEANYGYTF

clone_size: few
d_call: NA
v_call: TRBV2
j_call: TRBJ2-5
cdr3_nt: TGTGCCAGCAGCACGTACGAGACCCAGTACTTC
cdr3_aa: CASSTYETQYF

clone_size: many
d_call: TRBD1
v_call: TRBV28
j_call: TRBJ1-6
cdr3_nt: TGTGCCAGCAGCTCCGGGACAGATAATTCACCCCTCCACTTT
cdr3_aa: CASSSGTDNSPLHF

clone_size: many
d_call: TRBD1
v_call: TRBV19
j_call: TRBJ2-1
cdr3_nt: TGTGCCAGTAAAATGGGACAGGGGGCCCTCAATGAGCAGTTCTTC
cdr3_aa: CASKMGQGALNEQFF

clone_size: few
d_call: NA
v_call: TRBV5-1
j_call: TRBJ1-2
cdr3_nt: TGCGCCAGCAGCTTGGCGGGGGGCGACTATGGCTACACCTTC
cdr3_aa: CASSLAGGDYGYTF

clone_size: many
d_call: TRBD1
v_call: TRBV5-1
j_call: TRBJ1-2
cdr3_nt: TGCGCCAGCAGCTTGGAATACGGGGACAGGGTCTATGGCTACACCTTC
cdr3_aa: CASSLEYGDRVYGYTF

clone_size: few
d_call: TRBD1
v_call: TRBV4-2
j_call: TRBJ1-4
cdr3_nt: TGTGCCAGCAGCCAAGGGGACAGGGGGGAAAAACTGTTTTTT
cdr3_aa: CASSQGDRGEKLFF

clone_size: many
d_call: TRBD1
v_call: TRBV7-2
j_call: TRBJ1-6
cdr3_nt: TGTGCCAGCAGCATCAGACAGGGTAACAACTCACCCCTCCACTTT
cdr3_aa: CASSIRQGNNSPLHF

clone_size: many
d_call: TRBD2
v_call: TRBV6-6
j_call: TRBJ2-4
cdr3_nt: TGTGCCAGCAGGTTCTCCCTGGGGGGGGAAAGAACCAAAAACATTCAGTACTTC
cdr3_aa: CASRFSLGGERTKNIQYF